The text below deals with one TCR beta chain. Its antigen target is currently unknown. No base qualities exist here, and no much larger clone lies one base off it. For this chain, trimming is 4 bases at the V end and 1 base at the J end, and the number of junction bases without a gene match is 9. Measured from the cysteine to the phenylalanine, the CDR3 is 17 residues long. The read is trimmed to its CDR3 DNA, 51 bases read in frame from base 1. CDR1 and CDR2, looked up from the germline V gene, are MNHNS and SASEGT. The CDR3 regions of human TCRbeta chains were subjected to immunosequencing. The original pipeline was this. TCRs in the repertoires were matched against a reference library of SARS-CoV-2-specific TCRs that had been generated with the MIRA antigen-specificity platform. Breadth was defined as the fraction of unique TCRs that were SARS-CoV-2-associated, and depth was defined as the fraction of total T cells that were SARS-CoV-2-associated. Using the MIRA data, every spike-specific TCR was mapped to the spike region that the TCR reacted to and assigned to either a CD4 or a CD8 class. Log10-transformed breadth and depth values were compared by one-way ANOVA with Sidak's multiple comparisons tests. As stored in TCRdb, this immuneACCESS dataset retains in-frame rearrangements with V and J assigned. A fraction of the clones does not appear; measured against another copy, unresolved V genes explain less than half of the discrepancy, and the remainder lacks a known reason. That table is the source of V, J and clone size, and D and trimming were worked out from the DNA. The sample table lists approximately 220,000 clones, about 93% of them with a count of one. The ten largest clonotypes hold 1% of the sample.

The sample belongs to a study of T cell responses to AZD1222 COVID-19 vaccine (dated by TCRdb to the early 2020s). Regarding the research as a whole: A total of approximately 240 trial participants underwent TCR sequencing, of whom some 210 received two doses of AZD1222 and roughly 25 received two doses of the MenACWY control vaccine. Enrollment into the trials was organized by age into subgroups of 18-55, 56-69 and 70-plus years, and those subgroups contained roughly 140, 27 and 60 TCR-sequenced participants, respectively.

What the work shows at the level of the full study, not this receptor alone: Reportedly, close to half of the unique spike-specific TCRs recognized epitopes lying outside the regions that are mutated in the B.1.351 and B.1.1.7 variants. Spike-specific TCR breadth and depth rose significantly after two AZD1222 doses compared with day 0 and with MenACWY recipients. Most participants were white British and females outnumbered males, and the authors suggested that clonal diversity may have been underestimated. No day 14 peak-response samples were available, so repertoires were characterized only after the peak T cell response. The whole spike protein was spanned by vaccine-associated CD4 TCRs, and dominant responses were seen in regions 160-218 and 743-854. The 56-69-year group was small, and its depth increase did not reach significance, likely because of low power. Conclusions about previously exposed vaccinees are limited, since just six AZD1222 recipients were seropositive for SARS-CoV-2 at baseline.

Sample time point, as interpreted from the label and publication: baseline before first vaccination. The label giving this sample's treatment or condition can be read as: meningococcal conjugate vaccine given as trial control. Vaccinee samples came from UK trials COV001 and COV002, including a single-blind randomized controlled phase 2/3 trial of AZD1222 (ChAdOx1 nCoV-19) in healthy adults. For TCRbeta chain sequencing, PBMC samples were collected from trial participants at day 0 and at day 28 after the second dose. The chain is encoded by TRBV6-1 joined to TRBJ1-5; 8 junctional bases match TRBD1. The sample here was peripheral blood, taken on day 0 of MenACWY control vaccination. The TCR sequence derives from an adult in good health. Read as DNA, the sequence is TGTGCCAGCAGTGGCGGGACAGGCTTTTGGAGCAATCAGCCCCAGCATTTT. Its protein product is CASSGGTGFWSNQPQHF.